This TCR beta chain was profiled in a study of blood T cell repertoires in COVID-19. Overall study context: Donors in the United States, Italy and Spain gave samples during acute or convalescent COVID-19. T cells, B-cell-depleted T cells, or PBMCs supplied cDNA or gDNA.

V was shortened by 9 bases and J by 0 bases, with 7 bases between the two germline ends. The CDR3 contains 13 residues. The germline V gene has CDR1 KGHDR and CDR2 SFDVKD. Per the original methods: Amplification of reference gene primers was used by the study to estimate nucleated cell counts. Some clones are missing from TCRdb's copy, which holds only in-frame ones; the method was immunoSEQ multiplex PCR. Clonal size and the V and J genes are those of that table, whereas D and trimming came from the DNA. The sample holds about 130,000 clones, 85% seen once. Seattle patients were enrolled during active infection and followed longitudinally.

The chain carries TRBV24-1 and TRBJ2-2; tentatively, D is TRBD2 (5 bases). Sequencing input: peripheral blood. The receptor was derived from a woman older than 75 with COVID-19, enrolled during active disease. In DNA, the CDR3 is TGTGCCACCGGGGAGACGAACACCGGGGAGCTGTTTTTT. Its protein product is CATGETNTGELFF.